This T cell receptor beta chain came from a study of blood T cell repertoires in COVID-19. Seattle patients were enrolled during active infection and followed longitudinally. V was trimmed by 0 bases and J by 1 base, leaving 19 bases between them. CDR1 and CDR2 from the germline V gene are SGHVS and FNYEAQ. CDR3 length: 18 amino acids. Per the original data handling: Reference gene primers were amplified, and this amplification served to estimate nucleated cell counts. Produced via immunoSEQ multiplex PCR; TCRdb's table is partial and in-frame only. From that table come the V and J calls and clone size; the DNA was used to work out D and trimming. The data hold 140,000 to 150,000 clones, with about 85% observed a single time.

The specimen sequenced was peripheral blood. The source of this sequence is a human donor with COVID-19, enrolled during active disease. The donor label of this sample is uncertain. V gene TRBV7-6 combines with J gene TRBJ2-7, with D unresolved. CDR3 residues: CASSLAPFQDISSYEQYF. CDR3 DNA sequence: TGTGCCAGCAGCTTAGCGCCCTTCCAAGACATAAGTTCCTACGAGCAGTACTTC. The variable domain in full, with the rest retrieved from reference TRBV7-6 and TRBJ2-7, is GAGVSQSPRYKVTKRGQDVALRCDPISGHVSLYWYRQALGQGPEFLTYFNYEAQQDKSGLPNDRFSAERPEGSISTLTIQRTEQRDSAMYRCASSLAPFQDISSYEQYFGPGTRLTVT.